The 4 T cell receptor beta chains in this list originate from one sample, sequenced in a study of blood T cell repertoires in COVID-19. Measured with immunoSEQ multiplex PCR; TCRdb has only the in-frame clones, and not every one. The sample has 390,000 or so clones, roughly nine tenths seen once. The source material was peripheral blood. These receptors came from a woman aged 30 to 39 with COVID-19, enrolled during active disease.

The J gene is TRBJ1-2, the V gene TRBV13; TRBD1 matches at 9 bases. The CDR3 extends over 14 amino acids. The V segment lost 5 bases and the J segment 8 bases; nucleotides outside the gene matches: 9. The germline V gene encodes CDR1 PRHDT and CDR2 FYEKMQ (reference sequence). The CDR3 here is CASSPGTGLRGYTF. For the CDR3, the DNA is TGTGCCAGCAGCCCAGGGACAGGGTTAAGAGGCTACACCTTC. Supplemented by reference TRBV13 and TRBJ1-2, the full variable domain reads AAGVIQSPRHLIKEKRETATLKCYPIPRHDTVYWYQQGPGQDPQFLISFYEKMQSDKGSIPDRFSAQQFSDYHSELNMSSLELGDSALYFCASSPGTGLRGYTFGSGTRLTVV.

A few counts support this clone. V is TRBV7-9 and J is TRBJ2-1; the match to TRBD2 covers 12 bases. Germline V CDR1 and CDR2: SEHNR, FQNEAQ (reference sequence). This CDR3 is 16 amino acids long. Germline trimming cut 1 base from V and 3 bases from J; bases unmatched to any gene: 1. The DNA for the CDR3 is TGTGCCAGCAGCTTAGGGACTAGCGGGATCTACAATGAGCAGTTCTTC. Its translation: CASSLGTSGIYNEQFF.

This sequence joins TRBV27 and TRBJ1-2; D not resolved. V dropped 4 bases and J dropped 14 bases, with 14 bases sitting between them. The germline V gene has CDR1 MNHEY and CDR2 SMNVEV (reference sequence). The CDR3 contains 11 residues. The CDR3: CASSSLTRVTF. The CDR3 DNA is TGTGCCAGCAGTTCTTTGACTCGTGTTACCTTC.

This chain links TRBV11-2 with TRBJ1-3, with 8 bases matching TRBD1. The length of the CDR3 is 15 residues. Unmatched junction bases numbered 3, after V lost 5 bases and J lost 0 bases. In germline, CDR1 is SGHAT, CDR2 FQNNGV. CDR3 coding DNA: TGTGCCAGCAGCCGGACAGGGATCTCTGGAAACACCATATATTTT. Protein product: CASSRTGISGNTIYF. The full variable domain, rest sourced from reference TRBV11-2 and TRBJ1-3, is EAGVAQSPRYKIIEKRQSVAFWCNPISGHATLYWYQQILGQGPKLLIQFQNNGVVDDSQLPKDRFSAERLKGVDSTLKIQPAKLEDSAVYLCASSRTGISGNTIYFGEGSWLTVV.